The 17 T cell receptor beta chains below all came from one sample that was sequenced in a study of T cells after yellow fever vaccination. Each CDR3 protein gets one entry after TCRdb re-called the 5' RACE reads with MiXCR. The sample yields hundreds of thousands of distinct CDR3 sequences, approximately 12% seen once. The starting material was PBMCs, obtained on the day of the yellow fever booster vaccination. The receptor source for this set is a man aged 30 to 45 who received the YFV17D yellow fever vaccine.

This rearrangement joins TRBV5-1 to TRBJ2-1; 8 nucleotides line up with TRBD2. The germline gives CDR1 SGHRS, CDR2 YFSETQ. The trim removed 1 base at V and 2 bases at J, leaving 2 bases unmatched. The CDR3 length is 15 residues. The CDR3 bases are TGCGCCAGCAGCTTGATTAGCGGGACCTACAATGAGCAGTTCTTC. Translated: CASSLISGTYNEQFF.

V is TRBV5-1 and J is TRBJ1-1; 10 bases map to TRBD1. The CDR3 sequence is 13 residues long. The junction had 2 bases not matched to a gene; V was cut back by 0 bases and J by 9 bases. Germline V gene data show CDR1 as SGHRS and CDR2 as YFSETQ. This chain's CDR3 is CASSLGQGAKAFF. DNA of the CDR3: TGCGCCAGCAGCTTGGGACAGGGGGCAAAAGCTTTCTTT.

The chain recombines TRBV6-1 with TRBJ2-1; D is ambiguous. Germline V CDR1 and CDR2: MNHNS, SASEGT. Trimming took 5 bases from V and 8 from J, leaving 19 bases between them. This CDR3 is built from 15 residues. CDR3 in DNA: TGTGCCAGCAGTCGCGACGACACAGTAGGCGATGAGCAGTTCTTC. Encoded protein: CASSRDDTVGDEQFF.

This clonotype has more than one count but fewer than ten. V usage is TRBV6-5 and J usage is TRBJ2-7; D is ambiguous. Germline CDR1 reads MNHEY; CDR2 reads SVGAGI. The V end was cut by 7 bases, the J end by 0 bases, with 10 bases between. CDR3 length equals 13 residues. CDR3 residues: CASISRASYEQYF. CDR3 coding DNA: TGTGCCAGCATTTCCCGAGCCTCCTACGAGCAGTACTTC.

This clonotype was observed a few times. V and J are TRBV6-2 or TRBV6-3 and TRBJ2-7; 11 positions agree with TRBD2. CDR1 and CDR2 from the germline V gene are MNHEY and SVGEGT. V lost 7 bases to trimming and J lost 0 bases; unmatched junction nucleotides: 11. CDR3 length: 17 residues. This CDR3 reads CASKGTSGDETSYEQYF. CDR3 nucleotide sequence: TGTGCCAGCAAAGGGACTAGCGGAGATGAAACCTCCTACGAGCAGTACTTC.

The chain has TRBV24-1 and TRBJ2-3; D remains unclear. The CDR3 has 13 amino acids. The ends were cut back, 4 bases at V and 4 bases at J, with 8 bases in the middle. In germline, CDR1 is KGHDR, CDR2 SFDVKD. This chain's CDR3 is CATSERIADTQYF. CDR3 coding DNA: TGTGCCACCAGTGAAAGGATCGCAGATACGCAGTATTTT.

The chain combines TRBV7-8 with TRBJ1-4, with D possibly TRBD1 on 5 matching bases. Germline V CDR1 and CDR2: SGHVS, FQNEAQ. CDR3 size: 15 residues. Trimming shortened V by 11 bases and J by 2 bases, and 18 bases separated the two germline ends. The CDR3 sequence: CAGGGSIGTNEKLFF. CDR3 coding DNA: TGTGCCGGCGGGGGGTCGATTGGGACTAATGAAAAACTGTTTTTT.

V is TRBV7-2 and J is TRBJ1-1; no reliable D call. V was shortened by 2 bases and J by 0 bases, with 10 bases between the two germline ends. Germline V gene lookup returns CDR1 SGHTA and CDR2 FQGNSA. This CDR3 comprises 15 residues. This chain's CDR3 is CASSLTPRMNTEAFF. The DNA for the CDR3 is TGTGCCAGCAGCTTAACGCCCCGAATGAACACTGAAGCTTTCTTT.

The chain is built from TRBV7-2 and TRBJ2-1, with 12 bases lining up with TRBD2. The CDR3 is 14 amino acids. V shed 5 bases, J shed 9 bases, and the junction held 5 bases outside the gene matches. The V gene's germline CDR1 is SGHTA and CDR2 FQGNSA. The CDR3 reads CASSTGLAGFEQFF. In DNA, the CDR3 is TGTGCCAGCAGCACCGGACTAGCGGGATTTGAGCAGTTCTTC. Full variable domain (outside the CDR3, taken from reference TRBV7-2 and TRBJ2-1): GAGVSQSPSNKVTEKGKDVELRCDPISGHTALYWYRQSLGQGLEFLIYFQGNSAPDKSGLPSDRFSAERTGGSVSTLTIQRTQQEDSAVYLCASSTGLAGFEQFFGPGTRLTVL.

This clonotype was seen many times. The V call is TRBV5-1, the J call TRBJ2-4; D not resolved. The V end was cut by 5 bases, the J end by 8 bases, with 17 bases between. CDR1 and CDR2 (germline): SGHRS, YFSETQ. This CDR3 spans 14 amino acids. CDR3 nucleotides: TGCGCCAGCAGTTCTACAGACGGCAGAGACATTCAGTACTTC. It is translated as CASSSTDGRDIQYF.

The chain employs TRBV10-3 and TRBJ2-3; 7 bases are a match to TRBD2. V shed 6 bases, J shed 5 bases, and the junction held 2 bases outside the gene matches. The CDR3 sequence is 12 residues long. Germline V gene lookup returns CDR1 ENHRY and CDR2 SYGVKD. The DNA for the CDR3 is TGTGCCATCAGCTTAGCGGGAGATACGCAGTATTTT. Amino acid sequence: CAISLAGDTQYF.

This clonotype showed up many times. This chain connects TRBV7-3 to TRBJ2-3, with 9 nucleotides matching TRBD2. CDR1 is SGHTA, CDR2 FQGTGA, per germline. The V segment lost 2 bases and the J segment 4 bases; nucleotides outside the gene matches: 7. The CDR3 length is 16 residues. Here the CDR3 reads CASSLGIAGDADTQYF. In nucleotides, the CDR3 is TGTGCCAGCAGCTTAGGGATAGCGGGAGATGCAGATACGCAGTATTTT.

This clonotype has ten or more counts. The gene calls are TRBV5-1 and TRBJ2-7; D is uncertain. The ends were cut back, 0 bases at V and 0 bases at J, with 7 bases in the middle. Germline CDR1 and CDR2: SGHRS and YFSETQ. CDR3 length: 14 residues. CDR3 DNA sequence: TGCGCCAGCAGCTTGGGTGACGGCTCCTACGAGCAGTACTTC. This translates into CASSLGDGSYEQYF.

The chain joins TRBV5-1 to TRBJ1-1, with D maybe TRBD1 (5 bases). The CDR3 runs 16 residues. Germline V gives CDR1 SGHRS, CDR2 YFSETQ. V was trimmed by 4 bases and J by 7 bases, leaving 23 bases between them. The CDR3 loop is CASSLNAIDRRFEAFF. In DNA, the CDR3 is TGCGCCAGCAGCCTCAACGCAATTGACAGACGGTTTGAAGCTTTCTTT.

V is TRBV7-6 and J is TRBJ2-1; D remains unclear. Germline CDR1 reads SGHVS; CDR2 reads FNYEAQ. This CDR3 comprises 16 residues. V lost 0 bases and J 8 bases, leaving 17 bases between the germline ends. The DNA for the CDR3 is TGTGCCAGCAGCTTAGCAAGCCTAGTGCCCTCGGATGAGCAGTTCTTC. Protein: CASSLASLVPSDEQFF.

This sequence joins TRBV7-2 and TRBJ2-7, with TRBD2 as a possible D gene (6 bases). Trimming left V 6 bases short and J 3 bases short, with 18 bases between. CDR1 is SGHTA and CDR2 is FQGNSA in the germline V gene. This CDR3 is 15 amino acids long. The CDR3 DNA sequence: TGTGCCAGCAGTCGGCGGGGCTTCGGGGTCTACGAGCAGTACTTC. Translated, it gives CASSRRGFGVYEQYF.

V gene TRBV5-1 combines with J gene TRBJ2-5, with 12 bases identical to TRBD2. The V segment lost 4 bases and the J segment 5 bases; nucleotides outside the gene matches: 6. Germline CDR1 SGHRS, CDR2 YFSETQ. This CDR3 region has 15 residues. CDR3 residues: CASSPQLAGGETQYF. Written as DNA, the CDR3 is TGCGCCAGCAGCCCCCAGCTAGCGGGAGGGGAGACCCAGTACTTC.